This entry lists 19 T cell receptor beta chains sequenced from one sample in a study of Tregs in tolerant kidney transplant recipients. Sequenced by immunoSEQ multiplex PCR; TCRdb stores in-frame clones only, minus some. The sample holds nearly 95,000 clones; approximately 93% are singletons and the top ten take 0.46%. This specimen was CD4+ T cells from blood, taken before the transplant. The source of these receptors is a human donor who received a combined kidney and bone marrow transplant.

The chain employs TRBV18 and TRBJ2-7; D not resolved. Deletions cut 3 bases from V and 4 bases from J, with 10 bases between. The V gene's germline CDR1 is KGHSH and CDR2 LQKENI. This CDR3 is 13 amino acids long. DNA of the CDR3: TGTGCCAGCTCACCCTTTCCCCTATACGAGCAGTACTTC. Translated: CASSPFPLYEQYF.

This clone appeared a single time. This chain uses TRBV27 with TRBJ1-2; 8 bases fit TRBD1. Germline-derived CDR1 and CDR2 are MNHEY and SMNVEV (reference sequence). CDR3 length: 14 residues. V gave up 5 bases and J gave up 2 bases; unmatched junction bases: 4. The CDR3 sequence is CASSPYRGNYGYTF. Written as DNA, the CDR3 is TGTGCCAGCAGTCCTTACAGGGGGAACTATGGCTACACCTTC.

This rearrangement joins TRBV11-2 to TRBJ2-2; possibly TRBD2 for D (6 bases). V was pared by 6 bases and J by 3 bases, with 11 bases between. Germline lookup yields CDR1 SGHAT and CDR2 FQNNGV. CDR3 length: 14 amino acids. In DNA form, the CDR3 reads TGTGCCAGCAGGTCGGGACTTCACACCGGGGAGCTGTTTTTT. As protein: CASRSGLHTGELFF.

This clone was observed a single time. DNA of the CDR3: TGTGCCAGCAGCCCCGGGGACTGGATGAACACTGAAGCTTTCTTT. It translates to CASSPGDWMNTEAFF. The chain is built from TRBV7-8 and TRBJ1-1; the D gene is possibly TRBD1 (5 bases). With 5 bases removed from V and 0 bases from J, the gap between germline ends came to 13 bases. This CDR3 has 15 residues. Germline assignment: CDR1 SGHVS and CDR2 FQNEAQ.

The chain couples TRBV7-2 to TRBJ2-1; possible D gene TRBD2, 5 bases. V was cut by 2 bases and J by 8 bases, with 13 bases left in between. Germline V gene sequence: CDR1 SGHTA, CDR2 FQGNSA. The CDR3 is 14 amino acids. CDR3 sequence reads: CASSLRFYSDEQFF. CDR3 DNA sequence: TGTGCCAGCAGCTTAAGGTTTTATAGCGATGAGCAGTTCTTC.

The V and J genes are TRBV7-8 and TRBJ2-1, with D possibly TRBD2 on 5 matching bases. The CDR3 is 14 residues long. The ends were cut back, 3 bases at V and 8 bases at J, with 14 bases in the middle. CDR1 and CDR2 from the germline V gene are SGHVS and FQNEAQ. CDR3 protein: CASSFYGRGYEQFF. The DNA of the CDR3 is TGTGCCAGCAGCTTTTACGGTCGGGGTTATGAGCAGTTCTTC.

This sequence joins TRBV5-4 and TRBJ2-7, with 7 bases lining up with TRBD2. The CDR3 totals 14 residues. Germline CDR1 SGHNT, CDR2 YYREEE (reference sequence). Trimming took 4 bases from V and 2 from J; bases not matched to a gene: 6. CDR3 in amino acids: CASSPQRGTYEQYF. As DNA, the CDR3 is TGTGCCAGCAGCCCGCAGCGGGGTACCTACGAGCAGTACTTC.

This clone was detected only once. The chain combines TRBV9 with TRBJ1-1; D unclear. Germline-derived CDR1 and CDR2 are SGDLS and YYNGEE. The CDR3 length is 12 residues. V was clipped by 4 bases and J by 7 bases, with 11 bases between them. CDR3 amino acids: CASSTLAGEAFF. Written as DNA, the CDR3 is TGTGCCAGCAGCACCCTTGCGGGTGAAGCTTTCTTT.

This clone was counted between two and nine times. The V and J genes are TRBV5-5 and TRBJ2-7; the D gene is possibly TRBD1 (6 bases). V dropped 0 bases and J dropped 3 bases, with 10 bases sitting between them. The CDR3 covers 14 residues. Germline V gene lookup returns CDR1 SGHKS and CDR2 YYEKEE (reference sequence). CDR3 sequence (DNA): TGTGCCAGCAGCTTGGGCCCAGGGGACTACGAGCAGTACTTC. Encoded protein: CASSLGPGDYEQYF. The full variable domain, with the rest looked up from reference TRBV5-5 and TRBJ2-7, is DAGVTQSPTHLIKTRGQQVTLRCSPISGHKSVSWYQQVLGQGPQFIFQYYEKEERGRGNFPDRFSARQFPNYSSELNVNALLLGDSALYLCASSLGPGDYEQYFGPGTRLTVT.

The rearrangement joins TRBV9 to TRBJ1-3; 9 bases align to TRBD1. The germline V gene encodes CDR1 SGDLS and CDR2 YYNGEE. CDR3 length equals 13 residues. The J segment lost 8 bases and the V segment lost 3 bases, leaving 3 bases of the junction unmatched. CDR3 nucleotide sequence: TGTGCCAGCAGCGAAGACAGGGGGGACACCATATATTTT. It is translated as CASSEDRGDTIYF.

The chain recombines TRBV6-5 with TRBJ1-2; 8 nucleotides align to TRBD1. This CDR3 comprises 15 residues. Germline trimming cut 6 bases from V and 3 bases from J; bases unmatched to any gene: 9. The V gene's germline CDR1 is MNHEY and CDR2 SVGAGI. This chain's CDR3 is CASSRSPGQDYGYTF. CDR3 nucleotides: TGTGCCAGCAGCCGTAGCCCGGGACAGGACTATGGCTACACCTTC.

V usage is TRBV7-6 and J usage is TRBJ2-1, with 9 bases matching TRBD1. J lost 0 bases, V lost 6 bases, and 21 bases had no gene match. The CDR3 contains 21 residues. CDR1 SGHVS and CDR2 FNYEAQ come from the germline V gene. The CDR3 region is CASSRQPGTGTSHRSYNEQFF. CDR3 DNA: TGTGCCAGCAGTCGCCAACCCGGGACAGGGACCTCCCATCGCTCCTACAATGAGCAGTTCTTC. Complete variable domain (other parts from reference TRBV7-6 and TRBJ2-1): GAGVSQSPRYKVTKRGQDVALRCDPISGHVSLYWYRQALGQGPEFLTYFNYEAQQDKSGLPNDRFSAERPEGSISTLTIQRTEQRDSAMYRCASSRQPGTGTSHRSYNEQFFGPGTRLTVL.

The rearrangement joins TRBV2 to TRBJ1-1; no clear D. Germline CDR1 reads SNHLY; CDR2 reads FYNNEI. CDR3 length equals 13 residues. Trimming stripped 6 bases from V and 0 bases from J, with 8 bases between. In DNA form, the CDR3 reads TGTGCCAGCAGCATACAGTTGAACACTGAAGCTTTCTTT. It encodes CASSIQLNTEAFF.

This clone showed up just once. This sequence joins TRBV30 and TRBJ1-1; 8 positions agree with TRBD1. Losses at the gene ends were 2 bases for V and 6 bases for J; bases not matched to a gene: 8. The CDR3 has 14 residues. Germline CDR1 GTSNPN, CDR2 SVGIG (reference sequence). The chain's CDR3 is CAWSKTGGIPEAFF. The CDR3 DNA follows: TGTGCCTGGAGTAAAACAGGGGGGATTCCTGAAGCTTTCTTT. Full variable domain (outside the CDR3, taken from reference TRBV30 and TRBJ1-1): SQTIHQWPATLVQPVGSPLSLECTVEGTSNPNLYWYRQAAGRGLQLLFYSVGIGQISSEVPQNLSASRPQDRQFILSSKKLLLSDSGFYLCAWSKTGGIPEAFFGQGTRLTVV.

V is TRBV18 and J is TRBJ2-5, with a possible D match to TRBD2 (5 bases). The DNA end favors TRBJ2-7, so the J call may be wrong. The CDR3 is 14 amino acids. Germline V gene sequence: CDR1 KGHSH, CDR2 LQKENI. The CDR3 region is CASSPAPRGNEQYF. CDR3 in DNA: TGTGCCAGCTCACCAGCCCCTCGAGGGAACGAGCAGTACTTC.

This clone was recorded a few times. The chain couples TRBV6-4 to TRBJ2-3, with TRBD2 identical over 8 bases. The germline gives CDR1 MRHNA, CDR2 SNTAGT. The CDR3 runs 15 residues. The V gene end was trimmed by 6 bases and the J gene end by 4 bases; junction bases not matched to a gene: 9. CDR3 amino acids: CASSPRAGASDTQYF. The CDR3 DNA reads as TGTGCCAGCAGCCCCCGAGCGGGAGCATCAGATACGCAGTATTTT.

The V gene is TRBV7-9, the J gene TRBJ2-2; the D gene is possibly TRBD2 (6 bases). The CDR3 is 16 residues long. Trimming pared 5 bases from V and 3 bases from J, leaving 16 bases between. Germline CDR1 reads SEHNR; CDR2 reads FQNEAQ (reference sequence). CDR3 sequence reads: CASSPGGMIDTGELFF. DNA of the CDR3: TGTGCCAGCAGCCCTGGGGGGATGATAGACACCGGGGAGCTGTTTTTT. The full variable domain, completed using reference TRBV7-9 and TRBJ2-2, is DTGVSQNPRHKITKRGQNVTFRCDPISEHNRLYWYRQTLGQGPEFLTYFQNEAQLEKSRLLSDRFSAERPKGSFSTLEIQRTEQGDSAMYLCASSPGGMIDTGELFFGEGSRLTVL.

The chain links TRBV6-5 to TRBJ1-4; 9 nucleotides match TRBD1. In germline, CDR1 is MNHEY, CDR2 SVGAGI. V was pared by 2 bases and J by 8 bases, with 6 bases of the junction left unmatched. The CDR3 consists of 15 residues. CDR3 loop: CASSYLGQGGEKLFF. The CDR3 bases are TGTGCCAGCAGTTACCTGGGACAGGGAGGCGAAAAACTGTTTTTT.

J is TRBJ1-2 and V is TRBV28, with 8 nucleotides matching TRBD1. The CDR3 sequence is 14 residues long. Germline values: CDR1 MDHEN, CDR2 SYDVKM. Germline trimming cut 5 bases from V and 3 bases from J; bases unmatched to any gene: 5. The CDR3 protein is CASSVQGADYGYTF. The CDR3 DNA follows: TGTGCCAGCAGTGTTCAGGGGGCTGACTATGGCTACACCTTC.